In this sample, the clone carrying this T cell receptor (beta chain) turned up many times. No antigen is known for it. The data stem from a study of early T cells in non-severe SARS-CoV-2 infection. Study-wide results and limits: Anti-spike CD8 specificities were favored by VDJdb matching, whose results missed private and CD4 specificities.

Tagging with unique molecular identifiers was applied to individual cDNA molecules. TCRdb reprocessed the 5' RACE reads with MiXCR, giving one entry per CDR3 protein. Here the sample spans about 40,000 distinct CDR3 sequences, about 5.3% being singletons. From germline, CDR1 is LGHDT and CDR2 YNNKEL (reference sequence). CDR3 length: 15 amino acids. Trimming pared 5 bases from V and 6 bases from J, leaving 16 bases between. This rearrangement joins TRBV3-1 to TRBJ1-4; no reliable D call. The specimen comprised whole blood, sampled at baseline. This receptor was obtained from an adult who was a healthcare worker with PCR-confirmed SARS-CoV-2 infection or an uninfected control (not recorded which). In DNA, the CDR3 is TGTGCCAGCAGCTCAGGCGGGTATTCGGATGAAAAACTGTTTTTT. Protein product: CASSSGGYSDEKLFF.